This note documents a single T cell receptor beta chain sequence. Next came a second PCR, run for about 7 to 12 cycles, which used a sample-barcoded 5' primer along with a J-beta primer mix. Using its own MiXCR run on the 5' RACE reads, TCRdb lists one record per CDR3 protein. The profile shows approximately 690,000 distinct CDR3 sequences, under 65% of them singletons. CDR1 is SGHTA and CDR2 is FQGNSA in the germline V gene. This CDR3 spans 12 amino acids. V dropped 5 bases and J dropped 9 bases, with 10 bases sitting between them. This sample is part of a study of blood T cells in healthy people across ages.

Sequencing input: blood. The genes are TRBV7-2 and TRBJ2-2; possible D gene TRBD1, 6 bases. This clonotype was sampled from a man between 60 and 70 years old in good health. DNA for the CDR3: TGTGCCAGCAGCACAGGGTTCAGGGAGCTGTTTTTT. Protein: CASSTGFRELFF.